The present TCR beta chain was sequenced within a study of blood T cell repertoires in COVID-19. Study background: Samples taken during acute and convalescent COVID-19 were collected in the United States, Italy and Spain.

Methods used by the authors: Estimation of nucleated cell counts was performed using reference gene primer amplification. Repertoires were generated with immunoSEQ multiplex PCR, while TCRdb's copy carries only in-frame clones and drops some. Clonal size and the V and J genes are those of that table, whereas D and trimming came from the DNA. Here the sample spans about 230,000 clones, over 85% being singletons. The age range of participants was about 18 to 90 years, with residence in fewer than 25 US areas. Cohort placement rested on clinical history that participants reported themselves. J was trimmed by 7 bases and V by 6 bases; bases with no gene match: 7. CDR1 and CDR2 from the germline V gene are MNHEY and SVGEGT. The CDR3 totals 15 residues.

The V gene is TRBV6-2 or TRBV6-3, the J gene TRBJ2-1; TRBD1 agrees at 12 bases. This sequence was found in a woman between 25 and 40 years old with acute COVID-19. The sample consisted of PBMCs or T cells enriched from blood (not recorded which). CDR3 residues: CASSFRDRGRNEQFF. The CDR3 DNA sequence: TGTGCCAGCAGCTTCCGGGACAGGGGGCGAAATGAGCAGTTCTTC.